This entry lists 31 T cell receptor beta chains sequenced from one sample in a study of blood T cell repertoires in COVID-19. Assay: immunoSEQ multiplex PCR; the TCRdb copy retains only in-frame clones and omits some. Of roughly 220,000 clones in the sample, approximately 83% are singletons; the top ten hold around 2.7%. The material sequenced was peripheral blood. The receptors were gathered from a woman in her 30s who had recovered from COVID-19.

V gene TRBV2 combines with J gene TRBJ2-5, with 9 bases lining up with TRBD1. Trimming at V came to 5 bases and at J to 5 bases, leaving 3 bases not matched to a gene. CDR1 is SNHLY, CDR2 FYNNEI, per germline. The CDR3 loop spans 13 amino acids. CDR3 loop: CASSTGGWETQYF. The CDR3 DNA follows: TGTGCCAGCAGTACAGGGGGCTGGGAGACCCAGTACTTC.

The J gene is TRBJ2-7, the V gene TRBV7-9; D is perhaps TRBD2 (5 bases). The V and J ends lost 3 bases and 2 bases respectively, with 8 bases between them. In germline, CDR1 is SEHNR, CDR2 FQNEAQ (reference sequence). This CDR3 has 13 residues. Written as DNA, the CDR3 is TGTGCCAGCAGCTTCCTCGGGACCTACGAGCAGTACTTC. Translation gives CASSFLGTYEQYF.

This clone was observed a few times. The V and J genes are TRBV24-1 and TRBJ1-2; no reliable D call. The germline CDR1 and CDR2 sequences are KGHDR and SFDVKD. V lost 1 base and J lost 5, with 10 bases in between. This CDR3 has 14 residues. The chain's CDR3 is CATSDLREPYGYTF. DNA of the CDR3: TGTGCCACCAGTGATTTAAGGGAGCCTTATGGCTACACCTTC.

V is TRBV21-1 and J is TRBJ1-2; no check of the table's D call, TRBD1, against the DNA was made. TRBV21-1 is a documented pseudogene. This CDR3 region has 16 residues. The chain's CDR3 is CASSKSHPSGEHGYTF. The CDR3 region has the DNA TGTGCCAGCAGCAAATCCCACCCCTCAGGGGAGCATGGCTACACCTTC.

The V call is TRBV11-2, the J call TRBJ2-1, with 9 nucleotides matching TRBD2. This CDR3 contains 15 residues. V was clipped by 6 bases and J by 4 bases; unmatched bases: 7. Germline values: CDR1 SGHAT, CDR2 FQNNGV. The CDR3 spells CASRSTSGRYNEQFF. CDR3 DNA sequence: TGTGCCAGCAGATCGACTAGCGGTAGGTACAATGAGCAGTTCTTC.

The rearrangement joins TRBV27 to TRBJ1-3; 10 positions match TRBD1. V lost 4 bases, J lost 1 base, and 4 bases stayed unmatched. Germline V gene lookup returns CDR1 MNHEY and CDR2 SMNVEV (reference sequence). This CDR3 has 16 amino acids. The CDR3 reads CASSSGQGSSGNTIYF. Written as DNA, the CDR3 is TGTGCCAGCAGTTCGGGACAGGGGTCTTCTGGAAACACCATATATTTT.

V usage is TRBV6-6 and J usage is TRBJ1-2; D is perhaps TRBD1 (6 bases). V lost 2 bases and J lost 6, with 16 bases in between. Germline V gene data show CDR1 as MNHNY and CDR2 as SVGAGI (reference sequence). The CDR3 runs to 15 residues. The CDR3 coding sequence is TGTGCCAGCAGTTACCTGGGGGGGGGCGCGAATGGCTACACCTTC. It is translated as CASSYLGGGANGYTF.

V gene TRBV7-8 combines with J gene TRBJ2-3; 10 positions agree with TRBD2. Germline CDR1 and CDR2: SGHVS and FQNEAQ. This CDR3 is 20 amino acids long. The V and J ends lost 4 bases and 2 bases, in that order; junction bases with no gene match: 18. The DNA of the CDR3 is TGTGCCAGCAGCTGGCCCGGACGAAGTGTGACTAGCGGGCCCACAGATACGCAGTATTTT. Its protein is CASSWPGRSVTSGPTDTQYF.

This CDR3 is CASSSLTGDNEQFF. CDR3 DNA sequence: TGTGCCAGCAGTTCACTGACAGGGGACAATGAGCAGTTCTTC. The chain couples TRBV27 to TRBJ2-1; 8 nucleotides match TRBD1. The V segment lost 4 bases and the J segment 5 bases; nucleotides outside the gene matches: 4. CDR3 size: 14 residues. Looked up from germline, CDR1 is MNHEY and CDR2 is SMNVEV (reference sequence).

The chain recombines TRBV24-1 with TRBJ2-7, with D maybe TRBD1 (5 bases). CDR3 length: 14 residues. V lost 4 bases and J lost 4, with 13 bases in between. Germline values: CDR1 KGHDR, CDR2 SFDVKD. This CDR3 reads CATSDLSTDYEQYF. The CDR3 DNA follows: TGTGCCACCAGTGACTTATCGACAGATTACGAGCAGTACTTC.

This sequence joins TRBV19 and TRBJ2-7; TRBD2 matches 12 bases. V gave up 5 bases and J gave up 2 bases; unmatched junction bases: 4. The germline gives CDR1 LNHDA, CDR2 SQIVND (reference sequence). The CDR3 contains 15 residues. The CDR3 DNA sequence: TGTGCCAGTAGTGCCCGACTAGCGGGAGCCTACGAGCAGTACTTC. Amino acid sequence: CASSARLAGAYEQYF.

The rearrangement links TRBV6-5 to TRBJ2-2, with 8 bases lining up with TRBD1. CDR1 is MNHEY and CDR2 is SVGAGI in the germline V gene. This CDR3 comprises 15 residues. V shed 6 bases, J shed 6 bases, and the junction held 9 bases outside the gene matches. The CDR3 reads CASRTQGVASGELFF. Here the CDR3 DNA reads TGTGCCAGCAGGACACAGGGGGTTGCATCCGGGGAGCTGTTTTTT.

Here the CDR3 DNA reads TGTGCCAGCAGGGGCGGGAGCGGTCAAGAGACCCAGTACTTC. Encoded protein: CASRGGSGQETQYF. The chain joins TRBV5-4 to TRBJ2-5; the match to TRBD2 covers 7 bases. The V segment lost 5 bases and the J segment 2 bases; nucleotides outside the gene matches: 6. The germline V gene encodes CDR1 SGHNT and CDR2 YYREEE (reference sequence). The CDR3 runs to 14 residues.

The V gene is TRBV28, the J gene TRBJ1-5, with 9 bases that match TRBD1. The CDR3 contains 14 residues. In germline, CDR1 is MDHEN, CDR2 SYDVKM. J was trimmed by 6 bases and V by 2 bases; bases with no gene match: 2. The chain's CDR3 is CASSLGTGPQPQHF. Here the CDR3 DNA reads TGTGCCAGCAGTTTAGGGACAGGGCCTCAGCCCCAGCATTTT. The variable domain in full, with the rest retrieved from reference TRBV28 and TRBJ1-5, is DVKVTQSSRYLVKRTGEKVFLECVQDMDHENMFWYRQDPGLGLRLIYFSYDVKMKEKGDIPEGYSVSREKKERFSLILESASTNQTSMYLCASSLGTGPQPQHFGDGTRLSIL.

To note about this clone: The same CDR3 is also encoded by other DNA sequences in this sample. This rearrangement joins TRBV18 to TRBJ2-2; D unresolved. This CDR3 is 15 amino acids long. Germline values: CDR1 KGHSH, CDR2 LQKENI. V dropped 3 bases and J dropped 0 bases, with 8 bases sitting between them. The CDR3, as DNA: TGTGCCAGCTCACCGCGTCTCCCGAACACCGGGGAGCTGTTTTTT. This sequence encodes CASSPRLPNTGELFF. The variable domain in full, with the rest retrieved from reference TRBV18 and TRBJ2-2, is NAGVMQNPRHLVRRRGQEARLRCSPMKGHSHVYWYRQLPEEGLKFMVYLQKENIIDESGMPKERFSAEFPKEGPSILRIQQVVRGDSAAYFCASSPRLPNTGELFFGEGSRLTVL.

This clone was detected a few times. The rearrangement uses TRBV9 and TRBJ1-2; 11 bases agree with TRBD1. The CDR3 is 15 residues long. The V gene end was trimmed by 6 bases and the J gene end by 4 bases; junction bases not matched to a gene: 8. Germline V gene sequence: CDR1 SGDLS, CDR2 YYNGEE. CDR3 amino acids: CASTVGQGAIYGYTF. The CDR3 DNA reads TGTGCCAGCACTGTAGGACAGGGGGCTATCTATGGCTACACCTTC.

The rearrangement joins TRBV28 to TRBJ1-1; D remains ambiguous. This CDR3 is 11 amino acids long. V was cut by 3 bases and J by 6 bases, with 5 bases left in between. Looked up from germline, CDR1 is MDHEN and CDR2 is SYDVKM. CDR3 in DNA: TGTGCCAGCAGTTTTCACTCTGAAGCTTTCTTT. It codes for CASSFHSEAFF.

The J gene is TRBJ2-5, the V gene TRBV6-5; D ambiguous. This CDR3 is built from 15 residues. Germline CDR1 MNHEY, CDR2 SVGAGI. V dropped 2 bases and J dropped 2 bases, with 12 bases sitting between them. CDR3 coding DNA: TGTGCCAGCAGTTACGCCGGTACAGATCAAGAGACCCAGTACTTC. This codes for CASSYAGTDQETQYF.

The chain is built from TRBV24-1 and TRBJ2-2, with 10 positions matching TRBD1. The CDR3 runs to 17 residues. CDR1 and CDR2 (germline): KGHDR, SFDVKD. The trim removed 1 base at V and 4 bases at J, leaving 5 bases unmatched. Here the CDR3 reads CATSDFEDRGITGELFF. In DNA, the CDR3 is TGTGCCACCAGTGATTTCGAGGACAGGGGGATCACCGGGGAGCTGTTTTTT.

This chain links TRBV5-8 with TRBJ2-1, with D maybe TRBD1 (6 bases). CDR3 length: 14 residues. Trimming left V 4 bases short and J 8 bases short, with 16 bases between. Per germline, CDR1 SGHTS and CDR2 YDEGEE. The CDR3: CASSLGTLRDEQFF. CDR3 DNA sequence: TGTGCCAGCAGCCTCGGGACACTTAGGGATGAGCAGTTCTTC.

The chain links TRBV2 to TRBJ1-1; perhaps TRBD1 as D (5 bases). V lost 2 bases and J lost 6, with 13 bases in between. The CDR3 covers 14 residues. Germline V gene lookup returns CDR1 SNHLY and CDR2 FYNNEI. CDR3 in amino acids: CASSEYQGEAEAFF. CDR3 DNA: TGTGCCAGCAGTGAATACCAAGGGGAGGCTGAAGCTTTCTTT.

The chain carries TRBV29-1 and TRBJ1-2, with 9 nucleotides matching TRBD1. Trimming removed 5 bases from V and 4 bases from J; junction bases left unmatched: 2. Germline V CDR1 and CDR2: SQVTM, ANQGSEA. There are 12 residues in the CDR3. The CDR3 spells CSVLTGGYGYTF. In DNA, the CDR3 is TGCAGCGTTTTGACAGGGGGCTATGGCTACACCTTC.

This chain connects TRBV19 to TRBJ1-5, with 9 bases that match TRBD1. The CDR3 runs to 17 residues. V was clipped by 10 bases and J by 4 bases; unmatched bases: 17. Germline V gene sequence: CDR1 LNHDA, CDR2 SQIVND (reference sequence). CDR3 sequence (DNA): TGTGCCACCGACAAGGTGGGAGGGACAGGGATAAATCAGCCCCAGCATTTT. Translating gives CATDKVGGTGINQPQHF.

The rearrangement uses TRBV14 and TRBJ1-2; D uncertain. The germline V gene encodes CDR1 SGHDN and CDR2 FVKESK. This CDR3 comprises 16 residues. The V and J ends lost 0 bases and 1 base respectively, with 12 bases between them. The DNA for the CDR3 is TGTGCCAGCAGCCAAGAGGGAGCCGTTGATAACTATGGCTACACCTTC. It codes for CASSQEGAVDNYGYTF.

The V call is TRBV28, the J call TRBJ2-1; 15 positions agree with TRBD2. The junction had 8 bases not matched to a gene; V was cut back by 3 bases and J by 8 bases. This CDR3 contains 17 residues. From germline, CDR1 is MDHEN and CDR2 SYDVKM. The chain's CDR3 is CASSFSGLAGGGDEQFF. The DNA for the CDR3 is TGTGCCAGCAGTTTTTCGGGACTAGCGGGGGGCGGGGATGAGCAGTTCTTC.

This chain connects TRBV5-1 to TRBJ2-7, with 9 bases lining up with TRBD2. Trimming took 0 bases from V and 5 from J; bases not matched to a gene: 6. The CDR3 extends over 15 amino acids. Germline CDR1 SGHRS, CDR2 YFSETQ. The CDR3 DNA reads TGCGCCAGCAGCTTGGGTAGTCTAGCGGGGAACGAGCAGTACTTC. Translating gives CASSLGSLAGNEQYF.

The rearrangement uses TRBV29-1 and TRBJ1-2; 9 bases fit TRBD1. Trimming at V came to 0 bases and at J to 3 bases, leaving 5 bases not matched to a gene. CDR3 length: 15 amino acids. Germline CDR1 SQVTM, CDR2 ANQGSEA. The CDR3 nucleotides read TGCAGCGTTGAAGAAACAGGGGGCGGATACTATGGCTACACCTTC. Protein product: CSVEETGGGYYGYTF.

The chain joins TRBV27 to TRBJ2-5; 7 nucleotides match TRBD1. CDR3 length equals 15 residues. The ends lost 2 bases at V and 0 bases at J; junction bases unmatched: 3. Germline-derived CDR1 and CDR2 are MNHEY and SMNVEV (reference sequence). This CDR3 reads CASSLVTGYQETQYF. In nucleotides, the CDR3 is TGTGCCAGCAGTTTAGTGACAGGGTACCAAGAGACCCAGTACTTC.

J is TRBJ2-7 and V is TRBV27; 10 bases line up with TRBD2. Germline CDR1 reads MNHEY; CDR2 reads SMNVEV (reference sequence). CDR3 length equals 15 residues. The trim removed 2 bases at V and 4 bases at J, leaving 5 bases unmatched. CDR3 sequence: CASSLTSSGGYEQYF. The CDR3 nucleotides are TGTGCCAGCAGTTTAACGAGTAGCGGGGGGTACGAGCAGTACTTC.

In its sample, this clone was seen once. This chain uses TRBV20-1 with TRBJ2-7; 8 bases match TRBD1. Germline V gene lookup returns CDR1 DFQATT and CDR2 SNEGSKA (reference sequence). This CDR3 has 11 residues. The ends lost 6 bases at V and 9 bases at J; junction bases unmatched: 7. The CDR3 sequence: CSATTGERQYF. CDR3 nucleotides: TGCAGTGCGACGACAGGGGAGCGGCAGTACTTC.

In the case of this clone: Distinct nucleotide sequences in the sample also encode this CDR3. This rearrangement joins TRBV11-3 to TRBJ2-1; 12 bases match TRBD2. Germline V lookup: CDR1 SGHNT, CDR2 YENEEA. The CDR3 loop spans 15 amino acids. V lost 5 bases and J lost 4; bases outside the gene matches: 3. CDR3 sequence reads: CASSLGLAGYNEQFF. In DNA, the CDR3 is TGTGCCAGCAGCCTCGGACTAGCGGGGTACAATGAGCAGTTCTTC.